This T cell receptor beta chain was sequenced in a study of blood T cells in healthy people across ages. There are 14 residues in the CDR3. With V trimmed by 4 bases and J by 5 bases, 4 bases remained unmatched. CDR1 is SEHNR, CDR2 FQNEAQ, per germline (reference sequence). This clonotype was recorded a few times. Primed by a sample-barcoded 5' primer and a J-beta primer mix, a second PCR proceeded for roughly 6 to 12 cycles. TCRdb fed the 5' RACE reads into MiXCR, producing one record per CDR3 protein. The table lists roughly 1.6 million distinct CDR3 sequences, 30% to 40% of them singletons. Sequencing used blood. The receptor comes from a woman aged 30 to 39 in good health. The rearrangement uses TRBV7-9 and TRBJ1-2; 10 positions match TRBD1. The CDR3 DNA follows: TGTGCCAGCAGCTCTGACAGGGGGCGATATGGCTACACCTTC. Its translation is CASSSDRGRYGYTF.